The TCR beta chain under discussion was sequenced for a study of T cell responses to AZD1222 COVID-19 vaccine. V shed 1 base and J shed 6 bases, with 14 bases lying between them. The germline CDR1 and CDR2 sequences are SGHKS and YYEKEE (reference sequence). The CDR3 has 14 residues. A note on this clone: What it binds is not known.

TCRdb keeps only in-frame clones here, not all; method: immunoSEQ multiplex PCR. The sample lists approximately 270,000 clones, 85% to 95% occurring once. General study results and limits: Mapped onto spike, vaccine-associated CD4 TCRs spanned it and were dominant at 160-218 and 743-854.

This receptor was identified in an adult who received the AZD1222 COVID-19 vaccine. This specimen consisted of peripheral blood, obtained 28 days after the second AZD1222 dose. This chain connects TRBV5-5 to TRBJ2-7; D may be TRBD1 or TRBD2 (5 bases each). In DNA, the CDR3 is TGTGCCAGCAGCTTGCCTCGTTGGGGACGCGAGCAGTACTTC. Protein: CASSLPRWGREQYF. Filled out from reference TRBV5-5 and TRBJ2-7, the complete variable domain reads DAGVTQSPTHLIKTRGQQVTLRCSPISGHKSVSWYQQVLGQGPQFIFQYYEKEERGRGNFPDRFSARQFPNYSSELNVNALLLGDSALYLCASSLPRWGREQYFGPGTRLTVT.